This T cell receptor beta chain emerged from a study of OX40 agonist ivuxolimab in advanced cancers. Overall study context: From 23 to 79 years was the age range, with a mean of roughly 59 years, and over 70% were male. Prior anti-PD-1, anti-PD-L1 or anti-CTLA-4 therapy was allowed; less than 45% had some. Findings of the study overall: Patients with a partial response at 0.1-3.0 mg/kg had among the lowest clonal expansion. The authors did not determine the antigen specificity of the expanded peripheral T cells.

Generated by immunoSEQ multiplex PCR, the TCRdb table keeps only in-frame clones and is missing some. The sample has 13,000 or so clones, about 70% seen once. In regard to this clone: The target antigen is unknown.

The germline V gene has CDR1 SGHVS and CDR2 FNYEAQ. This CDR3 is 15 amino acids long. V was clipped by 1 base and J by 3 bases, with 12 bases between them. V and J are TRBV7-6 and TRBJ2-5; unclear D gene. Material: CD4+ or CD8+ T cells sorted from blood, obtained in a trial of the OX40 agonist ivuxolimab. This clonotype originated in an adult with an advanced solid tumor such as melanoma, head and neck, liver or kidney cancer. The CDR3 DNA sequence: TGTGCCAGCAGCTTAGGGGTGGCCGAAAAAGAGACCCAGTACTTC. Encoded protein: CASSLGVAEKETQYF.